These 23 T cell receptor beta chains share one sample of origin, sequenced in a study of cytomegalovirus exposure and HLA in healthy donors. PCR involved 60 Vbeta and 13 Jbeta primers. Assay used: immunoSEQ multiplex PCR; TCRdb lists only in-frame clones, some missing. Among about 160,000 clones, around 84% were seen once, and the ten largest hold approximately 2%. Sequencing was performed on PBMCs. These receptors were collected from a man between 18 and 29 years old in good health and CMV-seronegative.

V and J are TRBV5-4 and TRBJ2-5; tentatively, D is TRBD2 (5 bases). Germline loops: CDR1 SGHNT, CDR2 YYREEE (reference sequence). V was trimmed by 1 base and J by 3 bases, leaving 7 bases between them. This CDR3 is 13 amino acids long. Here the CDR3 DNA reads TGTGCCAGCAGCTTGCCCGGGGAAGAGACCCAGTACTTC. This translates into CASSLPGEETQYF.

The chain recombines TRBV19 with TRBJ2-1, with 9 bases that match TRBD2. With 2 bases clipped from V and 5 bases from J, the junction kept 4 bases outside the gene matches. This CDR3 spans 15 amino acids. Germline values: CDR1 LNHDA, CDR2 SQIVND (reference sequence). Here the CDR3 DNA reads TGTGCCAGTAGTATAAAGGCGGGAGGGCACAATGAGCAGTTCTTC. This gives the protein CASSIKAGGHNEQFF.

This clone was recorded once. The CDR3 loop is CASSLGDRGRPEKLFF. In nucleotides, the CDR3 is TGTGCCAGCAGCTTAGGGGACAGGGGGCGCCCGGAAAAACTGTTTTTT. This rearrangement joins TRBV7-9 to TRBJ1-4, with TRBD1 identical over 12 bases. CDR3 length: 16 amino acids. Germline values: CDR1 SEHNR, CDR2 FQNEAQ (reference sequence). The V segment lost 1 base and the J segment 8 bases; nucleotides outside the gene matches: 5.

This chain links TRBV2 with TRBJ1-4; D gene uncertain. CDR1 and CDR2 from the germline V gene are SNHLY and FYNNEI. The CDR3 totals 12 residues. V was shortened by 7 bases and J by 5 bases, with 8 bases between the two germline ends. The CDR3 loop is CASNGLNEKLFF. CDR3 DNA: TGTGCCAGCAATGGACTGAATGAAAAACTGTTTTTT. Complete variable domain (other parts from reference TRBV2 and TRBJ1-4): EPEVTQTPSHQVTQMGQEVILRCVPISNHLYFYWYRQILGQKVEFLVSFYNNEISEKSEIFDDQFSVERPDGSNFTLKIRSTKLEDSAMYFCASNGLNEKLFFGSGTQLSVL.

V usage is TRBV5-5 and J usage is TRBJ2-7, with no clear D. V gave up 0 bases and J gave up 6 bases, with 16 bases separating them. CDR1 is SGHKS and CDR2 is YYEKEE in the germline V gene (reference sequence). The CDR3 extends over 15 amino acids. CDR3 in DNA: TGTGCCAGCAGCTTGGAGAACAGCCGGTTCCGCGAGCAGTACTTC. This sequence encodes CASSLENSRFREQYF.

This clone was detected once. The chain is built from TRBV19 and TRBJ2-7; TRBD1 matches at 9 bases. The CDR3 runs 14 residues. V lost 2 bases to trimming and J lost 7 bases; unmatched junction nucleotides: 6. Looked up from germline, CDR1 is LNHDA and CDR2 is SQIVND (reference sequence). The CDR3 reads CASSIKQGATEQYF. The CDR3 DNA is TGTGCCAGTAGTATAAAACAGGGGGCTACTGAGCAGTACTTC.

The chain employs TRBV7-9 and TRBJ1-4; weak D call: TRBD1 (5 bases). The CDR3 is 15 amino acids. The germline CDR1 and CDR2 sequences are SEHNR and FQNEAQ (reference sequence). V lost 4 bases and J lost 1, with 10 bases in between. CDR3 nucleotide sequence: TGTGCCAGCAGCTCCGGGGGGGGAACTAATGAAAAACTGTTTTTT. Translating it yields CASSSGGGTNEKLFF.

The chain is built from TRBV28 and TRBJ2-3, with TRBD2 matching over 8 bases. The CDR3 runs to 16 residues. Germline lookup yields CDR1 MDHEN and CDR2 SYDVKM. Germline trimming cut 6 bases from V and 6 bases from J; bases unmatched to any gene: 14. CDR3 bases: TGTGCCAGCAGCACGCCTCGGCGGGAGGTCACCGATACGCAGTATTTT. It is translated as CASSTPRREVTDTQYF.

This chain links TRBV7-2 with TRBJ2-7; 10 bases align to TRBD2. Trimming took 4 bases from V and 7 from J; bases not matched to a gene: 7. The CDR3 is 14 residues long. In germline, CDR1 is SGHTA, CDR2 FQGNSA. The DNA of the CDR3 is TGTGCCAGCAGCTCCACTATAGCGGGAGGAGAGCAGTACTTC. Its protein is CASSSTIAGGEQYF.

The V and J genes are TRBV29-1 and TRBJ2-2, with TRBD1 matching 12 bases. Germline V gene lookup returns CDR1 SQVTM and CDR2 ANQGSEA. The CDR3 runs 15 residues. V was clipped by 3 bases and J by 5 bases; unmatched bases: 4. The CDR3 nucleotides are TGCAGCGTTGAGGGACAGGGGGCAGGGACCGGGGAGCTGTTTTTT. Amino acids: CSVEGQGAGTGELFF.

The chain couples TRBV6-6 to TRBJ1-5; D is unresolved. V lost 6 bases, J lost 4 bases, and 13 bases lay in between. The germline gives CDR1 MNHNY, CDR2 SVGAGI (reference sequence). CDR3 size: 14 residues. CDR3 loop: CASSSSSQNQPQHF. Written as DNA, the CDR3 is TGTGCCAGCAGCTCCTCATCCCAGAATCAGCCCCAGCATTTT.

The chain employs TRBV5-5 and TRBJ2-7; D unresolved. CDR3 length: 13 amino acids. Germline loops: CDR1 SGHKS, CDR2 YYEKEE (reference sequence). Deletions cut 4 bases from V and 1 base from J, with 9 bases between. This CDR3 reads CASSPGLSYEQYF. The CDR3 DNA follows: TGTGCCAGCAGCCCCGGGTTGTCCTACGAGCAGTACTTC.

The chain carries TRBV7-9 and TRBJ2-7; 9 positions agree with TRBD1. J lost 3 bases, V lost 4 bases, and 4 bases had no gene match. CDR1 is SEHNR and CDR2 is FQNEAQ in the germline V gene (reference sequence). The CDR3 sequence is 14 residues long. The CDR3 loop reads CASSSPGQGYEQYF. Here the CDR3 DNA reads TGTGCCAGCAGCTCGCCGGGACAGGGCTACGAGCAGTACTTC.

V usage is TRBV5-1 and J usage is TRBJ2-2, with no clear D. V lost 4 bases and J 0 bases, leaving 10 bases between the germline ends. The CDR3 loop spans 15 amino acids. Germline CDR1 reads SGHRS; CDR2 reads YFSETQ. The CDR3: CASSIGEANTGELFF. Written as DNA, the CDR3 is TGCGCCAGCAGCATTGGTGAGGCGAACACCGGGGAGCTGTTTTTT.

The chain recombines TRBV29-1 with TRBJ1-5; D call uncertain. The CDR3 spans 14 residues. The V and J ends lost 4 bases and 2 bases respectively, with 12 bases between them. Germline assignment: CDR1 SQVTM and CDR2 ANQGSEA. CDR3 nucleotide sequence: TGCAGCGTTGGTACCACGGGAGGCAATCAGCCCCAGCATTTT. Amino acid sequence: CSVGTTGGNQPQHF.

The rearrangement joins TRBV7-8 to TRBJ2-1, with 9 bases lining up with TRBD2. The trim removed 0 bases at V and 6 bases at J, leaving 6 bases unmatched. The CDR3 consists of 16 residues. CDR1 is SGHVS and CDR2 is FQNEAQ in the germline V gene. CDR3 in amino acids: CASSLASSGRRNEQFF. Written as DNA, the CDR3 is TGTGCCAGCAGCTTAGCGAGTAGCGGGAGACGCAATGAGCAGTTCTTC.

Points on this clone: Other DNA sequences in this sample translate to the same CDR3. The CDR3 bases are TGTGCCAGCTCACCGCAGGGGAATCAGCCCCAGCATTTT. Amino acids: CASSPQGNQPQHF. The chain combines TRBV18 with TRBJ1-5; D is possibly TRBD1 (6 bases). The V and J ends lost 3 bases and 4 bases respectively, with 7 bases between them. The CDR3 contains 13 residues. Per germline, CDR1 KGHSH and CDR2 LQKENI.

V and J are TRBV6-5 and TRBJ1-1; 10 positions agree with TRBD1. This CDR3 spans 13 amino acids. Germline assignment: CDR1 MNHEY and CDR2 SVGAGI. Trimming took 5 bases from V and 10 from J; bases not matched to a gene: 7. The CDR3, as DNA: TGTGCCAGCAGTACGACAGGGGGCCGGGGAGCTTTCTTT. Protein: CASSTTGGRGAFF.

The CDR3: CASRNRGRYEQYF. CDR3 nucleotides: TGTGCCAGCAGAAACAGGGGGCGCTACGAGCAGTACTTC. The rearrangement uses TRBV27 and TRBJ2-5; 9 nucleotides align to TRBD1. The DNA end lines up better with TRBJ2-7; the J call may be wrong. Germline-derived CDR1 and CDR2 are MNHEY and SMNVEV (reference sequence). CDR3 length equals 13 residues.

Points on this clone: Other DNA sequences in the same sample also yield this CDR3. This rearrangement joins TRBV27 to TRBJ2-5, with D perhaps TRBD1 (6 bases). V was clipped by 6 bases and J by 4 bases, with 18 bases between them. This CDR3 spans 15 amino acids. Germline CDR1 MNHEY, CDR2 SMNVEV (reference sequence). The CDR3 protein is CASSLGQGLGETQYF. The CDR3 bases are TGTGCCAGCAGCTTAGGGCAGGGGCTAGGAGAGACCCAGTACTTC.

This clone was seen only a few times. The V gene is TRBV5-6, the J gene TRBJ2-2, with no clear D. V was shortened by 1 base and J by 5 bases, with 3 bases between the two germline ends. This CDR3 is 12 amino acids long. The germline gives CDR1 SGHDT, CDR2 YYEEEE. CDR3 DNA: TGTGCCAGCAGCTTGCCGACCGGGGAGCTGTTTTTT. It specifies CASSLPTGELFF.

This clone has a single count. The chain is built from TRBV28 and TRBJ2-1; the match to TRBD1 covers 8 bases. CDR1 and CDR2 (germline): MDHEN, SYDVKM. With 2 bases clipped from V and 15 bases from J, the junction kept 9 bases outside the gene matches. CDR3 length: 13 residues. CDR3 residues: CASSLGRGLVPFF. In DNA form, the CDR3 reads TGTGCCAGCAGTTTAGGCAGGGGGCTGGTACCGTTCTTC.

This clone has a single count. The identical CDR3 is also encoded by other nucleotide sequences in the sample. The chain is built from TRBV19 and TRBJ1-1; D gene uncertain. Germline V gives CDR1 LNHDA, CDR2 SQIVND (reference sequence). The CDR3 totals 13 residues. V was clipped by 3 bases and J by 1 base, with 6 bases between them. The chain's CDR3 is CASSIRGNTEAFF. The CDR3 nucleotides are TGTGCCAGTAGTATTCGGGGGAACACTGAAGCTTTCTTT.